The clone carrying this T cell receptor (beta chain) was recorded at least ten times. Its cognate antigen is unknown. This sample stems from a study of glioma-infiltrating T cells. Study-wide results and caveats: CDR3 overlap between tissue and blood was very small. Non-neoplastic patients had below-expected tissue-blood divergence, while all gliomas exceeded expectation.

Amplification of TCR alpha and beta CDR3 regions from RNA used iRepertoire nested multiplex PCR. Each CDR3 protein gets one entry after TCRdb re-called the multiplex PCR reads with MiXCR. The repertoire consists of approximately 100,000 distinct CDR3 sequences, with about 25% occurring once and the leading ten covering 35%. The CDR3 consists of 13 residues. Looked up from germline, CDR1 is LNHDA and CDR2 is SQIVND (reference sequence). The trim removed 5 bases at V and 5 bases at J, leaving 5 bases unmatched. Source material: glioma tissue, nonneoplastic brain tissue, or PBMCs (not recorded which). The sequence derives from a human donor with low-grade glioma or glioblastoma, undergoing nonglioma brain surgery, or in good health (not recorded which). The chain links TRBV19 to TRBJ2-7; TRBD1 matches 8 bases. The CDR3 sequence: CASSVRGLHEQYF. The DNA of the CDR3 is TGTGCCAGTAGTGTCAGGGGGCTCCACGAGCAGTACTTC.